This T cell receptor beta chain was captured in a study of identical twins. This clonotype was detected only a few times. Its antigen is not known. TCRdb recomputed calls from the 5' RACE reads with MiXCR, one row per CDR3 protein. Of roughly 630,000 distinct CDR3 sequences in the sample, just over 7% were seen once. The study, taken as a whole, reports: Out-of-frame alpha sequences shared by twins were enriched for low generation probability. Less excess twin sharing appeared in beta out-of-frame sequences. Invariant MAIT and iNKT cells are populations that could partly confound zero-insertion analyses.

These data also featured in a second study, about yellow fever vaccine responses in identical twins. That source adds: Twins' vaccine T cell response reportedly seemed partly convergent, partly personalized.

The TCR originated in a woman aged 18-29 years in good health. Sequenced sample: PBMCs.

In DNA, the CDR3 is TGTGCCAGCAGCCCTGCTGGGGGCTTTCCCTACGAGCAGTACTTC. It specifies CASSPAGGFPYEQYF. The chain is built from TRBV7-3 and TRBJ2-7; possibly TRBD1 for D (6 bases). The V end lost 5 bases, the J end lost 2 bases, and 16 bases lay between the germline ends. In germline, CDR1 is SGHTA, CDR2 FQGTGA. The CDR3 totals 15 residues.